The text below deals with one T cell receptor beta chain. This entry comes from a study of low-dose radiotherapy and immunotherapy resistance in tumors. Background on the study: Radiation delivery to Cohort 1 consisted of 0.5 Gy per fraction every 2 weeks, summing to 6.5 Gy. Patients took aspirin (300 mg orally, daily) for four cycles beginning at cycle 1 day 1.

The CDR3 runs 12 residues. The germline V and J ends were trimmed by 5 bases and 4 bases, with 8 bases remaining between them. Germline CDR1 reads MDHEN; CDR2 reads SYDVKM. Time point: after trial treatment. Treatment denoted: LDRT plus nivolumab, ipilimumab, low-dose cyclophosphamide and aspirin (RACIN trial). Each patient who was eligible had an advanced solid tumor with no tumor-infiltrating lymphocytes. TRAV- and TRBV-specific primers were used for first-strand cDNA, which covered alpha and beta chains. Amplification, which lasted roughly 20 PCR cycles, used a constant-region primer and V-primer adapter to amplify TCRs. MiXCR, applied by TCRdb to the reads, yields one record per CDR3 protein. In the table there are about 30,000 distinct CDR3 sequences, approximately 49% of which are singletons.

The rearrangement links TRBV28 to TRBJ1-2, with D maybe TRBD1 (5 bases). The source was PBMCs, collected after low-dose radiotherapy plus immunotherapy. The TCR sequence derives from a male donor with gallbladder cancer. CDR3 sequence (DNA): TGTGCCAGCAGTGTGACAGCCTATGGCTACACCTTC. Its protein product is CASSVTAYGYTF.